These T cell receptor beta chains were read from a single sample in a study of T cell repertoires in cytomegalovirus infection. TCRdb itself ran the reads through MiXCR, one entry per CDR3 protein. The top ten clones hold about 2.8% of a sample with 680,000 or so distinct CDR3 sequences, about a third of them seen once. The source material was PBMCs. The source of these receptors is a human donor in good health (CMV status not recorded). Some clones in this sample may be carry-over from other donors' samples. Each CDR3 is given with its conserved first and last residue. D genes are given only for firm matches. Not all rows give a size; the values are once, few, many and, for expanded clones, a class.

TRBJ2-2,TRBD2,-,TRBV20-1,TGCAGTGCTAGAGGTGTCGTCGGTAGGCTAGCGGGAGCGGGAACCGGGGAGCTGTTTTTT,CSARGVVGRLAGAGTGELFF
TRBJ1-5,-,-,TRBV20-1,TGCAGTACTAGGTGGGGAGATAGCAATCAGCCCCAGCATTTT,CSTRWGDSNQPQHF
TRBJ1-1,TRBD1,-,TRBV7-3,TGTGCCAGCAGCTTCCACCCCGTGACAGGGGACACTGAAGCTTTCTTT,CASSFHPVTGDTEAFF
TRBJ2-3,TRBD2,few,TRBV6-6,TGTGCCAGCGGGCGGGAGGGCTGGGGCACAGATACGCAGTATTTT,CASGREGWGTDTQYF
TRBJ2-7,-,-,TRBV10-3,TGTGCCATCAGGGGACCTAGCTCCTACGAGCAGTACTTC,CAIRGPSSYEQYF
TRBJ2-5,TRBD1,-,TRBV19,TGTGCCAGTAGCCCCGGGACAGGGTTTAGCCAAGAGACCCAGTACTTC,CASSPGTGFSQETQYF
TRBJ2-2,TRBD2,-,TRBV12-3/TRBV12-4,TGTGCCAGCAGCGGACTAGAGAGCACCGGGGAGCTGTTTTTT,CASSGLESTGELFF
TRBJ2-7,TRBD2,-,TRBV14,TGTGCCAGCAGCCATCTCTTTCTAGCGGGAAGCGAGCAGTACTTC,CASSHLFLAGSEQYF
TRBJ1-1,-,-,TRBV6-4,TGTGCCAGCAGTGATGGTCCCATGAACACTGAAGCTTTCTTT,CASSDGPMNTEAFF
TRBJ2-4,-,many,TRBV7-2,TGTGCCAGCAGCTTATCCCGGAAAAGGGTGGGGACCCTAGCCAAAAACATTCAGTACTTC,CASSLSRKRVGTLAKNIQYF
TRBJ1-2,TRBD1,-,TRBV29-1,TGCAGCGTTGACCCGACAGGGGGCGAAGTTGGCTACACCTTC,CSVDPTGGEVGYTF
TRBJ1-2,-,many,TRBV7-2,TGTGCCAGCAGCTTAGACGCTAACTATGGCTACACCTTC,CASSLDANYGYTF
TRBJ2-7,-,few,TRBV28,TGTGCCAGCAGTCTAGGTTCGAGGGGATCTCCCTACGAGCAGTACTTC,CASSLGSRGSPYEQYF
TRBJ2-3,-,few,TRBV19,TGTGCCAGTAGTATGTGGGTGGGGGTGTCAGATACGCAGTATTTT,CASSMWVGVSDTQYF
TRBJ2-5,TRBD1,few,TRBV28,TGTGCCATCCGTCGACACCGGGACAGGGAAGAGACCCAGTACTTC,CAIRRHRDREETQYF
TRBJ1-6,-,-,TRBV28,TGTGCCAGCAGTTCCTACCCGGGGAGGAGCTCCTATAATTCACCCCTCCACTTT,CASSSYPGRSSYNSPLHF
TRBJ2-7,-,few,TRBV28,TGTGCCAGCAGAGGGACGTCTGAGTACTTC,CASRGTSEYF
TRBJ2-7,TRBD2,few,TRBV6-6,TGTGCCAGCAGTTTCCCCCGGGGGGGGCAGCTGGACGAGCAGTACTTC,CASSFPRGGQLDEQYF
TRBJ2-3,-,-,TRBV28,TGTGCCAGCAGTCCCCAGACCACAGATACGCAGTATTTT,CASSPQTTDTQYF
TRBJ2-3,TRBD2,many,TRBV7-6,TGTGCCAGCAGACGAACTAGCGGCCCTTATACCGACACAGATACGCAGTATTTT,CASRRTSGPYTDTDTQYF